The 10 T cell receptor gamma chains below come from one sample, sequenced in a study of intestinal T cells in coeliac disease. The TRG library came from 200 to 250 ng of biopsy DNA amplified with LymphoTrack primers. TCRdb processed the multiplex PCR reads again with the CATT caller. The sample consists of 500 to 700 gamma-chain clones, 40% to 60% of them appearing once. Fewer than 11 formalin-fixed paraffin-embedded scrolls, each 5 µm thick, supplied each case's genomic DNA. The sequencing input was a duodenal biopsy. The receptors were sampled from a human donor with celiac disease.

The sample holds one count of this clone. The gene calls are TRGV10 and TRGJ1 or TRGJ2. TRGV10 is classed as an ORF, of uncertain function. This CDR3 is 13 amino acids long. V shed 8 bases, J shed 4 bases, and the junction held 9 bases outside the gene matches. The CDR3 nucleotides read TGTGCTGCGTGGGATCATCCCTATTATAAGAAACTCTTT. Protein: CAAWDHPYYKKLF.

The chain combines TRGV10 with TRGJP1. TRGV10 is designated an ORF whose function remains uncertain. The V segment lost 8 bases and the J segment 2 bases; nucleotides outside the gene matches: 18. The CDR3 is made up of 18 amino acids. The DNA of the CDR3 is TGTGCTGCGTGGGGAGGGGGGGGGGGGGGCACCACTGGTTGGTTCAAGATATTT. Its protein product is CAAWGGGGGGTTGWFKIF.

V usage is TRGV10 and J usage is TRGJ1 or TRGJ2. TRGV10 is sorted into the ORF group, with uncertain function. The CDR3 loop spans 11 amino acids. The V and J ends lost 8 bases and 13 bases, in that order; junction bases with no gene match: 12. The CDR3 region is CAAWGLIRKLF. In DNA, the CDR3 is TGTGCTGCGTGGGGCCTGATAAGAAAACTCTTT.

This clone was found a few times. The sample has other DNA sequences that encode this CDR3 too. V is TRGV2 and J is TRGJ1 or TRGJ2. CDR3 length: 13 amino acids. J lost 3 bases, V lost 0 bases, and 2 bases had no gene match. Germline CDR1 EGSNGY, CDR2 YDSYNSKV. CDR3 loop: CATWDGSYYKKLF. CDR3 sequence (DNA): TGTGCCACCTGGGACGGGTCTTATTATAAGAAACTCTTT.

This clone was observed a handful of times. The chain joins TRGV4 to TRGJ1 or TRGJ2. The germline gives CDR1 EGSTGY, CDR2 YDSYTSSV. This CDR3 comprises 15 residues. V gave up 3 bases and J gave up 4 bases; unmatched junction bases: 12. CDR3 protein: CATWDQEGGYYKKLF. For the CDR3, the DNA is TGTGCCACCTGGGATCAGGAAGGGGGCTATTATAAGAAACTCTTT.

The genes are TRGV4 and TRGJP2. J was trimmed by 2 bases and V by 0 bases; bases with no gene match: 9. The CDR3 totals 17 residues. Germline CDR1 and CDR2: EGSTGY and YDSYTSSV. For the CDR3, the DNA is TGTGCCACCTGGGATGGGCCAAGTATAAGTAGTGATTGGATCAAGACGTTT. It translates to CATWDGPSISSDWIKTF.

The V gene is TRGV10, the J gene TRGJP1. TRGV10 belongs to the ORF category, with a function that is uncertain. Unmatched junction bases numbered 5, after V lost 8 bases and J lost 10 bases. The CDR3 contains 11 residues. CDR3 nucleotide sequence: TGTGCTGCGTGGGATCATTGGTTCAAGATATTT. It specifies CAAWDHWFKIF.

The V call is TRGV4, the J call TRGJ1 or TRGJ2. CDR1 and CDR2 from the germline V gene are EGSTGY and YDSYTSSV. V shed 5 bases and J 0 bases; nucleotides not matched to a gene: 7. This CDR3 comprises 14 residues. CDR3: CATWGWPNYYKKLF. DNA of the CDR3: TGTGCCACCTGGGGATGGCCGAATTATTATAAGAAACTCTTT.

The V and J genes are TRGV2 and TRGJ1 or TRGJ2. CDR1 and CDR2 from the germline V gene are EGSNGY and YDSYNSKV. The V and J ends lost 0 bases and 3 bases, in that order; junction bases with no gene match: 8. The CDR3 runs to 15 residues. CDR3 in amino acids: CATWDGQGAYYKKLF. Written as DNA, the CDR3 is TGTGCCACCTGGGACGGGCAGGGGGCTTATTATAAGAAACTCTTT.

Points on this clone: Other DNA sequences in this sample translate to the same CDR3. The CDR3 protein is CAAWEGGGGTTGWFKIF. CDR3 in DNA: TGTGCTGCGTGGGAGGGGGGAGGGGGCACCACTGGTTGGTTCAAGATATTT. The chain links TRGV10 to TRGJP1. TRGV10 is an ORF; its function is uncertain. This CDR3 is 17 amino acids long. Losses at the gene ends were 8 bases for V and 2 bases for J; bases not matched to a gene: 15.